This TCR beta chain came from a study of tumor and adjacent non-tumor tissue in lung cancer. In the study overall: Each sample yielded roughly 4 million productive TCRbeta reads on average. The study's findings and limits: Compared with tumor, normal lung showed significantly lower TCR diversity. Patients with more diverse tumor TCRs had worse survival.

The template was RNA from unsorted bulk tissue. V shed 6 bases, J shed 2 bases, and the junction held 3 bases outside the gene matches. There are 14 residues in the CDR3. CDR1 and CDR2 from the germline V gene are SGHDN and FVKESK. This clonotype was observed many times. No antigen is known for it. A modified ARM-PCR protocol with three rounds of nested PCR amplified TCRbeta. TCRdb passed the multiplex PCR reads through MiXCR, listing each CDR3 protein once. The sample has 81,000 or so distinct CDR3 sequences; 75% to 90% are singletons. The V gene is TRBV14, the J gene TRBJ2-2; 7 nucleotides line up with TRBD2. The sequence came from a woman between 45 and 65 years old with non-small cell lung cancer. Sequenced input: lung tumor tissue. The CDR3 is CASRRLANTGELFF. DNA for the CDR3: TGTGCCAGCAGACGACTAGCTAACACCGGGGAGCTGTTTTTT.